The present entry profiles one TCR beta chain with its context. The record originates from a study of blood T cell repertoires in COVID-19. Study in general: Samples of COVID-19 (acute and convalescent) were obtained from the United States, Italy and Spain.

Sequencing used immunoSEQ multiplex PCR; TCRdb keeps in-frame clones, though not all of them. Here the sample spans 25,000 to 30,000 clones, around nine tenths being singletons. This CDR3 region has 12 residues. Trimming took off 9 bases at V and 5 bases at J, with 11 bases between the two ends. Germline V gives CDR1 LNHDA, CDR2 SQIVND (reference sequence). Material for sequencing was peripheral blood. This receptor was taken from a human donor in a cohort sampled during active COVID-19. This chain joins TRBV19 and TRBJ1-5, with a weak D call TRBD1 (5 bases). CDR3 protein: CARQVRHQPQHF. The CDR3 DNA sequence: TGTGCCAGACAGGTAAGGCATCAGCCCCAGCATTTT.